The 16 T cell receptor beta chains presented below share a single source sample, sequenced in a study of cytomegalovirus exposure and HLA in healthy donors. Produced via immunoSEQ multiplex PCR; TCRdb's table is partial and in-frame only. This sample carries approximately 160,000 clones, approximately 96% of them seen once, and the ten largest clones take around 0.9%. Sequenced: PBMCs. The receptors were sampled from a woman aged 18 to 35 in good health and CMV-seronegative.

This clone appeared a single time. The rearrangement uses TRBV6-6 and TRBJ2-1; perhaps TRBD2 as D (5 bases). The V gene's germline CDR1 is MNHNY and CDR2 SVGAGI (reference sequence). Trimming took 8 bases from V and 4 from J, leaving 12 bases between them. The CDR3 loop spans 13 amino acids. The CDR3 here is CASWPTGYNEQFF. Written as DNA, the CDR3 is TGTGCCAGCTGGCCGACGGGGTACAATGAGCAGTTCTTC.

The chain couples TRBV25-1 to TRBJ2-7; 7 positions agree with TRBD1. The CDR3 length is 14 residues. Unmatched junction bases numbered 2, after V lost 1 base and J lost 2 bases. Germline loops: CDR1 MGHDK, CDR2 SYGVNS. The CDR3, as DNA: TGTGCCAGCAGTGAATTAGGGGGCCCCTACGAGCAGTACTTC. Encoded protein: CASSELGGPYEQYF.

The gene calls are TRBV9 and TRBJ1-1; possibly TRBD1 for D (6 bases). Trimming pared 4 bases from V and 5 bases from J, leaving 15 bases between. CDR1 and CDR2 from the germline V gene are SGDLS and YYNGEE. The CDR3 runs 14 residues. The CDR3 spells CASSPQGWGTEAFF. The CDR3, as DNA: TGTGCCAGCAGCCCACAGGGTTGGGGGACTGAAGCTTTCTTT.

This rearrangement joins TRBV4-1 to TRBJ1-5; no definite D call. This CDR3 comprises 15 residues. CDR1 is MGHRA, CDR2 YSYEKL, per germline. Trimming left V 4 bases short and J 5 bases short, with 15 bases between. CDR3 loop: CASSPHWPGDQPQHF. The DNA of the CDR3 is TGCGCCAGCAGCCCCCATTGGCCCGGGGATCAGCCCCAGCATTTT.

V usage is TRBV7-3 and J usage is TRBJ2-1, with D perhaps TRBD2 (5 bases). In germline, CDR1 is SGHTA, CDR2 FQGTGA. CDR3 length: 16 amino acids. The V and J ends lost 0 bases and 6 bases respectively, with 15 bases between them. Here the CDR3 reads CASSLTGVQGGNEQFF. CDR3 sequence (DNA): TGTGCCAGCAGCTTAACCGGGGTCCAAGGTGGCAATGAGCAGTTCTTC.

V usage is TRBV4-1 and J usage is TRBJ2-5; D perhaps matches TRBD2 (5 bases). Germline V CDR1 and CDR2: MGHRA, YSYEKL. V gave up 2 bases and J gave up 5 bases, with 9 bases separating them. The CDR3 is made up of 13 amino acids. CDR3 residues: CASSQIGEETQYF. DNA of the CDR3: TGCGCCAGCAGCCAAATTGGGGAGGAGACCCAGTACTTC.

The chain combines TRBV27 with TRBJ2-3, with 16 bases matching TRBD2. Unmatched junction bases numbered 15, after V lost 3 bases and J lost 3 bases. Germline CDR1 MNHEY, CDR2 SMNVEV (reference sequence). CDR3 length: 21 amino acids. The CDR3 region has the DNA TGTGCCAGCAGTTTGGGGACTAGCGGGGGGGCCGGGTTCTTAAGAACAGATACGCAGTATTTT. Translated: CASSLGTSGGAGFLRTDTQYF.

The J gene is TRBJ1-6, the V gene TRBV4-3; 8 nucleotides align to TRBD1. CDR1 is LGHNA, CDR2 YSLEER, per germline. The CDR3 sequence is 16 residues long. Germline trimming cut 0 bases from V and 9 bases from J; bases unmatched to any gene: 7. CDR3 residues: CASSQDPQGVGSPLHF. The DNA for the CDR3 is TGCGCCAGCAGCCAAGATCCACAGGGGGTAGGTTCACCCCTCCACTTT.

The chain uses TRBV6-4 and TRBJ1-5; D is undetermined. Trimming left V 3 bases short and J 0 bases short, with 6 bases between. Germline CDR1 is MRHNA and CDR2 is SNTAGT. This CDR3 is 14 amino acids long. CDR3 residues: CASSELNSNQPQHF. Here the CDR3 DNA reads TGTGCCAGCAGTGAGCTAAATAGCAATCAGCCCCAGCATTTT.

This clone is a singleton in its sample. CDR3 in amino acids: CASSIDRGRADTQYF. Here the CDR3 DNA reads TGCGCCAGCAGCATCGACAGGGGGCGTGCAGATACGCAGTATTTT. The chain combines TRBV5-1 with TRBJ2-3, with 10 bases matching TRBD1. This CDR3 comprises 15 residues. Germline V gene lookup returns CDR1 SGHRS and CDR2 YFSETQ. V lost 4 bases to trimming and J lost 4 bases; unmatched junction nucleotides: 6.

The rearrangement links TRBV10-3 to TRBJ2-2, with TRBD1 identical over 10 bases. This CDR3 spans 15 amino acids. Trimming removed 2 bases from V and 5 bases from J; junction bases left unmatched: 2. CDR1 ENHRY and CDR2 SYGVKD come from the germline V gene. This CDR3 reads CAISEGQGVTGELFF. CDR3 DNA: TGTGCCATCAGTGAGGGACAGGGGGTGACCGGGGAGCTGTTTTTT.

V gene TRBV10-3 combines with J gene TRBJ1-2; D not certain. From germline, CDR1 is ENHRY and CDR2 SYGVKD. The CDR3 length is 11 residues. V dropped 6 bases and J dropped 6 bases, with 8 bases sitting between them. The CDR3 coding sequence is TGTGCCATCAGGACTCCTAATGGCTACACCTTC. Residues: CAIRTPNGYTF.

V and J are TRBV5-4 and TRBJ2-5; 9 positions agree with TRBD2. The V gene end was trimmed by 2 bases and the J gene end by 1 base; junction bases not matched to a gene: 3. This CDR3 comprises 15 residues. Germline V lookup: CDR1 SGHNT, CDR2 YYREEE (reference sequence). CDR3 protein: CASSFAGGPQETQYF. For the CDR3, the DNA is TGTGCCAGCAGCTTTGCGGGGGGGCCCCAAGAGACCCAGTACTTC. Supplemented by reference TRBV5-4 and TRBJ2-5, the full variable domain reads ETGVTQSPTHLIKTRGQQVTLRCSSQSGHNTVSWYQQALGQGPQFIFQYYREEENGRGNFPPRFSGLQFPNYSSELNVNALELDDSALYLCASSFAGGPQETQYFGPGTRLLVL.

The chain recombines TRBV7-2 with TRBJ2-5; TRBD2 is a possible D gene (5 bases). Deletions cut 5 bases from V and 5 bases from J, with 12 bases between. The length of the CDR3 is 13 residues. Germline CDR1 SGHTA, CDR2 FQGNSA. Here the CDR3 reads CASSPSPTETQYF. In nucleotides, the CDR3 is TGTGCCAGCAGCCCTAGCCCCACGGAGACCCAGTACTTC.

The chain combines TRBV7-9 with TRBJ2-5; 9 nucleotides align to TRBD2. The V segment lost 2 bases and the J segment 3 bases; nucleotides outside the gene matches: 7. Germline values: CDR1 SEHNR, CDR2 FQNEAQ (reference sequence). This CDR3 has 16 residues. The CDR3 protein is CASSLIPGGGEETQYF. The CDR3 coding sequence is TGTGCCAGCAGCTTAATCCCCGGCGGGGGGGAAGAGACCCAGTACTTC.

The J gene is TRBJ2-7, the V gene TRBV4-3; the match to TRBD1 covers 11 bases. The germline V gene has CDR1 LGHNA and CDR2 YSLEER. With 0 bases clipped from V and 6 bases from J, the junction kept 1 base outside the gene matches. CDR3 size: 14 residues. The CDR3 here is CASSQEGTGGEQYF. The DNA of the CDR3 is TGCGCCAGCAGCCAAGAAGGGACAGGGGGCGAGCAGTACTTC.